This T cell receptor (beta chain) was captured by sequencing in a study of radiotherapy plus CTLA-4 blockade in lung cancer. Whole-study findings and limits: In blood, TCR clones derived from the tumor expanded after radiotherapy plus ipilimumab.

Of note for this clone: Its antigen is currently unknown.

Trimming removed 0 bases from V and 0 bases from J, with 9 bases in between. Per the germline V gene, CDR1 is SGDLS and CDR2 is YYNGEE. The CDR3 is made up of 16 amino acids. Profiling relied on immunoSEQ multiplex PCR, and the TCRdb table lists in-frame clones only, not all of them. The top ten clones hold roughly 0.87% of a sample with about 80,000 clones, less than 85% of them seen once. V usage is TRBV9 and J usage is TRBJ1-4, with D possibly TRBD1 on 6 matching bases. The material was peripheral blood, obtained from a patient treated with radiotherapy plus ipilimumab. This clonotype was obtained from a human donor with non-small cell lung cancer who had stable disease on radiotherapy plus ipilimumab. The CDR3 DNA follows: TGTGCCAGCAGCGTAGAGGGGGGAGCAACTAATGAAAAACTGTTTTTT. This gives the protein CASSVEGGATNEKLFF.